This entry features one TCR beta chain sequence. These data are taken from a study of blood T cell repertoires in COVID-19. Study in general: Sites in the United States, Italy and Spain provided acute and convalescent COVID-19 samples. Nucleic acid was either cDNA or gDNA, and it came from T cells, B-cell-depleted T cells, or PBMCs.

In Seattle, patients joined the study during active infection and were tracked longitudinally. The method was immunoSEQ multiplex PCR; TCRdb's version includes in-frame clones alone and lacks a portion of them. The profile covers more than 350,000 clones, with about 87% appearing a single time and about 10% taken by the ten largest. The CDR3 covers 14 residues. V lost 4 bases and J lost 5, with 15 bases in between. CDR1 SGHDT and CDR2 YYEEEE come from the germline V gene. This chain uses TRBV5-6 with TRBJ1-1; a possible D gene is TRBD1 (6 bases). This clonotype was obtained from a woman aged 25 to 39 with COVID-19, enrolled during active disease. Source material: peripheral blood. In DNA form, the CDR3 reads TGTGCCAGCAGCCATACAGGGTGGTCGACTGAAGCTTTCTTT. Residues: CASSHTGWSTEAFF.